The 18 T cell receptor beta chains below come from one sample, sequenced in a study of T cell repertoires in cytomegalovirus infection. Antigens for these TCRs are unknown. Each CDR3 protein gets one entry after TCRdb re-called the reads with MiXCR. There are 100,000 to 150,000 distinct CDR3 sequences in the sample; more than 20% occur only once, and 34% lies in the top ten. Sequencing was done on a sample of PBMCs, sequenced either directly or after in vitro stimulation (not recorded which). The receptors originated from a human donor in good health (CMV status not recorded). Some clones in this sample may be carry-over from other donors' samples.

The chain couples TRBV25-1 to TRBJ2-2; TRBD1 agrees at 8 bases. Germline V gene sequence: CDR1 MGHDK, CDR2 SYGVNS. The CDR3 is made up of 15 amino acids. After removal of 5 bases from V and 3 bases from J, the junction contained 5 bases not matched to a gene. The CDR3 DNA is TGTGCCAGCAGTAATCGACAGGGGTACACCGGGGAGCTGTTTTTT. This translates into CASSNRQGYTGELFF.

This clonotype was observed many times. The chain uses TRBV28 and TRBJ2-1; D gene ambiguous. The CDR3 has 15 amino acids. Per germline, CDR1 MDHEN and CDR2 SYDVKM. V lost 5 bases to trimming and J lost 1 base, with 12 bases between them. The CDR3 region has the DNA TGTGCCAGCAGTCTTCGACGGTGGTCCTACAATGAGCAGTTCTTC. This sequence encodes CASSLRRWSYNEQFF.

This clonotype appeared a few times. The chain links TRBV27 to TRBJ1-1, with a tentative D call TRBD1 (5 bases). The germline gives CDR1 MNHEY, CDR2 SMNVEV (reference sequence). This CDR3 has 14 amino acids. Deletions cut 3 bases from V and 4 bases from J, with 12 bases between. The CDR3 here is CASSFKGFGTEAFF. Written as DNA, the CDR3 is TGTGCCAGCAGTTTTAAGGGGTTCGGCACTGAAGCTTTCTTT.

The chain is built from TRBV19 and TRBJ2-7; D gene uncertain. Looked up from germline, CDR1 is LNHDA and CDR2 is SQIVND (reference sequence). Trimming shortened V by 4 bases and J by 1 base, and 8 bases separated the two germline ends. CDR3 length equals 13 residues. CDR3 sequence: CASSKQPSYEQYV. CDR3 nucleotides: TGTGCCAGTAGTAAACAGCCATCCTACGAGCAGTACGTC.

The rearrangement links TRBV7-3 to TRBJ2-1, with 10 bases matching TRBD1. Germline CDR1 SGHTA, CDR2 FQGTGA. J gave up 7 bases and V 3 bases, and 3 bases lay outside the gene matches. The CDR3 has 14 amino acids. The CDR3 region has the DNA TGTGCCAGCAGCTTGGACAGGGGGGATAATGAGCAGTTCTTC. Residues: CASSLDRGDNEQFF.

The rearrangement uses TRBV7-3 and TRBJ1-1, with D maybe TRBD1 (5 bases). Trimming took off 1 base at V and 3 bases at J, with 9 bases between the two ends. Germline V CDR1 and CDR2: SGHTA, FQGTGA. The CDR3 sequence is 14 residues long. The CDR3 DNA reads TGTGCCAGCAGCTTAAACAGGCGGGACACTGAAGCTTTCTTT. The encoded protein is CASSLNRRDTEAFF.

This clonotype came up a few times. This sequence joins TRBV29-1 and TRBJ1-5; D unclear. V was pared by 5 bases and J by 3 bases, with 11 bases between. CDR1 SQVTM and CDR2 ANQGSEA come from the germline V gene. The CDR3 sequence is 13 residues long. The CDR3 region has the DNA TGCAGCGTTAGTTCGGGCCTCAATCAGCCCCAGCATTTT. As protein: CSVSSGLNQPQHF.

The CDR3 bases are TGTGCCAGCAAAAGCGGGAGCGGTAATGAGCAGTTCTTC. Translating it yields CASKSGSGNEQFF. The rearrangement uses TRBV6-1 and TRBJ2-1; TRBD2 matches 8 bases. CDR3 length: 13 residues. Germline values: CDR1 MNHNS, CDR2 SASEGT. V shed 7 bases and J 7 bases; nucleotides not matched to a gene: 6.

This clonotype came up many times. CDR3 coding DNA: TGTGCCAGCAGCTTAAGTGAAAGAGGTAGCAATGAGCAGTTCTTC. This codes for CASSLSERGSNEQFF. The gene calls are TRBV7-6 and TRBJ2-1; D is uncertain. Between the trimmed V and J ends, which lost 2 bases and 6 bases, there was a span of 14 bases. Looked up from germline, CDR1 is SGHVS and CDR2 is FNYEAQ. The CDR3 runs to 15 residues.

The chain employs TRBV27 and TRBJ2-3; a weak D match, TRBD1 (6 bases). The CDR3 is 14 amino acids. V dropped 4 bases and J dropped 4 bases, with 12 bases sitting between them. Germline V gene lookup returns CDR1 MNHEY and CDR2 SMNVEV (reference sequence). The DNA of the CDR3 is TGTGCCAGCAGTTGGGGGCAAGGTTCAGATACGCAGTATTTT. Protein: CASSWGQGSDTQYF.

The genes are TRBV6-2 or TRBV6-3 and TRBJ1-1; TRBD1 is a possible D gene (5 bases). The CDR3 has 14 amino acids. V lost 2 bases and J 4 bases, leaving 11 bases between the germline ends. Germline V gene data show CDR1 as MNHEY and CDR2 as SVGEGT. The CDR3 sequence: CASSYGAGVTEAFF. In DNA form, the CDR3 reads TGTGCCAGCAGTTACGGGGCCGGGGTCACTGAAGCTTTCTTT.

The V gene is TRBV6-2 or TRBV6-3, the J gene TRBJ1-1; the match to TRBD1 covers 7 bases. The CDR3 has 16 amino acids. Germline loops: CDR1 MNHEY, CDR2 SVGEGT. With 6 bases clipped from V and 3 bases from J, the junction kept 13 bases outside the gene matches. In DNA, the CDR3 is TGTGCCAGCAGCCCCACTCCACAGGGGCTGGACACTGAAGCTTTCTTT. As protein: CASSPTPQGLDTEAFF.

This clonotype was detected a few times. The chain employs TRBV29-1 and TRBJ2-6; no clear D gene. Germline V gives CDR1 SQVTM, CDR2 ANQGSEA. There are 16 residues in the CDR3. The V gene lost 0 bases and the J gene lost 0 bases, with 9 bases spanning the gap. In DNA, the CDR3 is TGCAGCGTTGAAGATCCGTCGGTCTCTGGGGCCAACGTCCTGACTTTC. The encoded protein is CSVEDPSVSGANVLTF.

This chain uses TRBV20-1 with TRBJ2-2, with D possibly TRBD2 on 6 matching bases. Germline assignment: CDR1 DFQATT and CDR2 SNEGSKA (reference sequence). Between the trimmed V and J ends, which lost 7 bases and 6 bases, there was a span of 12 bases. The CDR3 covers 12 residues. The CDR3: CSVTRLPGELFF. In DNA form, the CDR3 reads TGCAGTGTGACTAGACTTCCCGGGGAGCTGTTTTTT.

The sample holds many counts of this clonotype. This chain joins TRBV28 and TRBJ2-3; 11 bases are shared with TRBD2. V was clipped by 7 bases and J by 4 bases; unmatched bases: 16. This CDR3 contains 18 residues. The germline CDR1 and CDR2 sequences are MDHEN and SYDVKM. CDR3 sequence: CASTGLAGPLSTADTQYF. The DNA of the CDR3 is TGTGCCAGCACCGGACTAGCGGGCCCCCTCAGTACGGCAGATACGCAGTATTTT.

The count of this clonotype is one. The DNA for the CDR3 is TGTGCCAGCAGTTCCCCTGGGAACCTATATGGCTACACCTTC. This gives the protein CASSSPGNLYGYTF. This rearrangement joins TRBV28 to TRBJ1-2; D gene uncertain. Germline lookup yields CDR1 MDHEN and CDR2 SYDVKM. V lost 4 bases and J 5 bases, leaving 14 bases between the germline ends. The CDR3 is 14 amino acids.

The chain combines TRBV12-3 or TRBV12-4 with TRBJ1-5; 8 nucleotides agree with TRBD1. The V gene end was trimmed by 4 bases and the J gene end by 7 bases; junction bases not matched to a gene: 9. The CDR3 extends over 15 amino acids. CDR3 sequence: CASSSAGQGDQPQHF. The CDR3 DNA sequence: TGTGCCAGCAGTTCGGCCGGACAGGGTGACCAGCCCCAGCATTTT.

The CDR3: CASSYSLLAGSSEQYF. The DNA of the CDR3 is TGTGCCAGCAGTTACTCTCTTCTAGCGGGATCATCCGAGCAGTACTTC. This chain uses TRBV6-5 with TRBJ2-7; 9 bases line up with TRBD2. V gave up 0 bases and J gave up 6 bases; unmatched junction bases: 9. CDR3 length: 16 amino acids. Germline V CDR1 and CDR2: MNHEY, SVGAGI.